Shown below are 10 T cell receptor beta chains from a single sample sequenced in a study of blood T cell repertoires in COVID-19. The assay was immunoSEQ multiplex PCR, and TCRdb's table has in-frame clones only and misses some. The sample includes about 110,000 clones, 60% to 80% seen only once; the top ten take under 20%. Input material: peripheral blood. These receptors all come from a woman aged 80 or over with active or convalescent COVID-19.

The gene calls are TRBV25-1 and TRBJ2-1; D is possibly TRBD2 (6 bases). V shed 5 bases and J shed 0 bases, with 8 bases lying between them. The CDR3 runs 14 residues. The germline V gene has CDR1 MGHDK and CDR2 SYGVNS. The CDR3 region is CASSMGGSYNEQFF. CDR3 bases: TGTGCCAGCAGTATGGGAGGCTCCTACAATGAGCAGTTCTTC.

This chain connects TRBV19 to TRBJ1-1; D is undetermined. Trimming removed 4 bases at V and 2 bases at J, with 14 bases between. CDR1 and CDR2 (germline): LNHDA, SQIVND (reference sequence). The length of the CDR3 is 15 residues. CDR3 region: CASSTTAYYNTEAFF. CDR3 in DNA: TGTGCCAGTAGTACCACCGCGTATTATAACACTGAAGCTTTCTTT.

The chain carries TRBV5-1 and TRBJ1-1, with D maybe TRBD1 (5 bases). CDR3 length: 15 amino acids. Germline V gene data show CDR1 as SGHRS and CDR2 as YFSETQ. V was clipped by 0 bases and J by 1 base, with 10 bases between them. CDR3 sequence: CASSLVGVRNTEAFF. The DNA for the CDR3 is TGCGCCAGCAGCTTGGTAGGGGTTCGGAACACTGAAGCTTTCTTT.

The sample holds a few counts of this clone. J is TRBJ1-6 and V is TRBV4-1; 7 bases are a match to TRBD1. The germline V gene has CDR1 MGHRA and CDR2 YSYEKL. Losses at the gene ends were 0 bases for V and 6 bases for J; bases not matched to a gene: 8. The CDR3 loop spans 17 amino acids. This CDR3 is CASSQETLGGPNSPLHF. The DNA of the CDR3 is TGCGCCAGCAGCCAAGAAACCCTAGGGGGCCCTAATTCACCCCTCCACTTT.

The chain joins TRBV2 to TRBJ2-2; D not resolved. The germline gives CDR1 SNHLY, CDR2 FYNNEI. This CDR3 region has 14 residues. V was trimmed by 3 bases and J by 4 bases, leaving 9 bases between them. CDR3: CASSDKRRTGELFF. The CDR3 nucleotides read TGTGCCAGCAGTGATAAGCGCCGCACCGGGGAGCTGTTTTTT.

This CDR3 is CASSLLSSGQETQYF. Here the CDR3 DNA reads TGCGCCAGCAGCCTGCTTTCCAGCGGCCAAGAGACCCAGTACTTC. The chain has TRBV5-1 and TRBJ2-5; a weak D match, TRBD2 (5 bases). The germline V gene encodes CDR1 SGHRS and CDR2 YFSETQ. This CDR3 is 15 amino acids long. Trimming pared 4 bases from V and 1 base from J, leaving 14 bases between.

The chain links TRBV5-4 to TRBJ1-4, with D unresolved. The germline V gene has CDR1 SGHNT and CDR2 YYREEE (reference sequence). The CDR3 loop spans 13 amino acids. The V end lost 7 bases, the J end lost 6 bases, and 13 bases lay between the germline ends. In DNA form, the CDR3 reads TGTGCCAGCCTTGTCGCAGGTTATGAAAAACTGTTTTTT. As protein: CASLVAGYEKLFF.

The gene calls are TRBV11-3 and TRBJ2-3; 7 bases match TRBD1. CDR3 length equals 15 residues. The trim removed 5 bases at V and 4 bases at J, leaving 9 bases unmatched. Germline values: CDR1 SGHNT, CDR2 YENEEA. CDR3: CASSRDRDRADTQYF. CDR3 bases: TGTGCCAGCAGCCGAGACCGGGACAGAGCAGATACGCAGTATTTT.

The rearrangement joins TRBV6-2 or TRBV6-3 to TRBJ1-2; 7 bases are a match to TRBD1. Losses at the gene ends were 6 bases for V and 6 bases for J; bases not matched to a gene: 13. The CDR3 totals 15 residues. Looked up from germline, CDR1 is MNHEY and CDR2 is SVGEGT. The CDR3: CASSRRRQGVDGYTF. In nucleotides, the CDR3 is TGTGCCAGCAGCAGGAGGAGGCAGGGGGTGGATGGCTACACCTTC.

This clone came up once. The chain recombines TRBV5-4 with TRBJ2-5; 7 bases map to TRBD1. This CDR3 is 15 amino acids long. The V gene end was trimmed by 4 bases and the J gene end by 1 base; junction bases not matched to a gene: 7. Germline V gene data show CDR1 as SGHNT and CDR2 as YYREEE (reference sequence). The CDR3 DNA sequence: TGTGCCAGCAGCCAGGAATACAGGGGCCAAGAGACCCAGTACTTC. Encoded protein: CASSQEYRGQETQYF.